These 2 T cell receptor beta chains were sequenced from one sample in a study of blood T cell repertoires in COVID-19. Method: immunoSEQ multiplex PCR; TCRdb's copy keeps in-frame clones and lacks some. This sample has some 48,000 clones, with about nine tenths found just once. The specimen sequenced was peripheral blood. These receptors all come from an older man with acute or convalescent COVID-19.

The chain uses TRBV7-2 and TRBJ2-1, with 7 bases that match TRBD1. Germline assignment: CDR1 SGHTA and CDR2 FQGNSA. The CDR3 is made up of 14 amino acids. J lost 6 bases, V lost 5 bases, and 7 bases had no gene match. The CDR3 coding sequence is TGTGCCAGCAGCCGCCCCAGGGGGACCAATGAGCAGTTCTTC. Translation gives CASSRPRGTNEQFF. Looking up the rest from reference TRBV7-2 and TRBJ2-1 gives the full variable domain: GAGVSQSPSNKVTEKGKDVELRCDPISGHTALYWYRQSLGQGLEFLIYFQGNSAPDKSGLPSDRFSAERTGGSVSTLTIQRTQQEDSAVYLCASSRPRGTNEQFFGPGTRLTVL.

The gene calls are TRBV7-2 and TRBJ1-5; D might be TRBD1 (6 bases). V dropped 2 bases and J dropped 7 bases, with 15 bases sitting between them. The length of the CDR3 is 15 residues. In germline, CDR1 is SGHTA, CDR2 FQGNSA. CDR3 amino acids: CASSLRGAVPQPQHF. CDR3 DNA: TGTGCCAGCAGCTTACGGGGGGCTGTCCCCCAGCCCCAGCATTTT. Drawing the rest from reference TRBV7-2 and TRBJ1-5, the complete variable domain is GAGVSQSPSNKVTEKGKDVELRCDPISGHTALYWYRQSLGQGLEFLIYFQGNSAPDKSGLPSDRFSAERTGGSVSTLTIQRTQQEDSAVYLCASSLRGAVPQPQHFGDGTRLSIL.